This TCR beta chain was recorded in a study of blood T cell repertoires in COVID-19. Study context: Spain, Italy and the United States supplied samples that represented acute and convalescent COVID-19.

This CDR3 contains 14 residues. Trimming removed 5 bases at V and 2 bases at J, with 10 bases between. Germline CDR1 LNHDA, CDR2 SQIVND (reference sequence). Original analysis: Amplification with reference gene primers provided the estimates of nucleated cell counts. Here immunoSEQ multiplex PCR was the method, and the copy in TCRdb shows in-frame clones only, minus some. D and trimming were read from the DNA, whereas the V and J calls and clone size are those reported in that table. The data hold 190,000 or so clones, with approximately 84% observed a single time. This chain links TRBV19 with TRBJ2-1, with D perhaps matching TRBD1 (5 bases). Sequencing was done on a sample of peripheral blood. The sequence came from a human donor with acute or convalescent COVID-19. The donor label of this sample is uncertain. The CDR3 DNA is TGTGCCAGTAGTGGCCAGGGAACCTACAATGAGCAGTTCTTC. Translation gives CASSGQGTYNEQFF.